The source of this T cell receptor (beta chain) is a study of T cell responses to AZD1222 COVID-19 vaccine. Study-wide findings and caveats: In all cases, repertoires were sampled only after the peak T cell response. White British people made up most donors, females outnumbered males, and clonal diversity was possibly underestimated. Two AZD1222 administrations were followed by greater Spike-specific TCR breadth and depth. Within unmutated variant regions lay the reported targets of nearly half of spike-specific TCRs.

The CDR3 consists of 12 residues. Trimming took off 3 bases at V and 6 bases at J, with 6 bases between the two ends. The V gene's germline CDR1 is LNHDA and CDR2 SQIVND (reference sequence). Concerning this clone itself: Antigen: not known.

Assay used: immunoSEQ multiplex PCR; TCRdb lists only in-frame clones, some missing. This sample has about 120,000 clones, with roughly 90% found just once. The sequence derives from an adult in good health. J is TRBJ1-3 and V is TRBV19; D remains unclear. The starting material was peripheral blood, obtained on day 0 of AZD1222 vaccination. The CDR3 protein is CASSMRENTIYF. CDR3 nucleotide sequence: TGTGCCAGTAGTATGAGGGAAAACACCATATATTTT.